The rows below give T cell receptor beta chains drawn from one sample of a study of T cell responses to AZD1222 COVID-19 vaccine. TCRdb keeps only in-frame clones here, not all; method: immunoSEQ multiplex PCR. The sample lists around 100,000 clones, 80% to 95% occurring once. This sample comprised peripheral blood, obtained on day 0 of AZD1222 vaccination. The receptors originated from an adult in good health. CDR3s leave out the opening cysteine and the closing phenylalanine or tryptophan. Size tells how often a clone was seen (once, few, many) or the class of an expanded clone, and some rows leave it out.

clone size,V gene,CDR3 protein
-,TRBV5-4,ASSFGTRVHEQY
-,TRBV30,AWSPAGGPASHNSPLH
-,TRBV6-1,ASSEVGTGEQPQH
-,TRBV14,ASSYEPTGGRETQY
-,TRBV13,ASSLVDSLNEKLF
-,TRBV5-3,ARSLEELSSYNEQF
-,TRBV28,ASSVPTGFGNTIY
-,TRBV2,ASSEREGRWGPEQF
-,TRBV5-1,ASSLKETRRNEQF
-,TRBV24-1,ATSESGRTEAF
-,TRBV2,ASSEWTQGGRGNTIY
-,TRBV11-2,ASSSVTGTRTNEQF
-,TRBV30,AWSVRAGSYHTIY
-,TRBV20-1,SASRGPDTGELF
once,TRBV7-8,ASSLSGGYNSPLH
-,TRBV19,ASSIDGTGAGEQF
once,TRBV18,ASSPQDGSPLH
-,TRBV18,ASSPTATNEKLF
-,TRBV6-5,ASRSGTLNYGYT
-,TRBV6-5,ASSYSGNPGDSPLH
few,TRBV28,ASSLISYGYT
-,TRBV7-3,ASSLTAGRGGTEAF
medium-sized,TRBV4-1,ASSQETGGEWYGYT
-,TRBV14,ASSQDQGVVDGYT
-,TRBV18,ASSPDRPGNTIY
once,TRBV7-3,ASSSGTSGGEQY
-,TRBV14,ASSPGTSFGVAGELF
-,TRBV6-5,ASSYSAQGSNSPLH
-,TRBV28,ASSLAATKNIQY
-,TRBV12-3/TRBV12-4,AHAAGNTIY
-,TRBV7-8,ASSQDRGEKLF
-,TRBV28,ASSPRGGQY
-,TRBV30,AWSNPPGTYEQY
-,TRBV5-4,ASSLGRGGYEQY
-,TRBV27,ASSLSGRGSYNEQF
once,TRBV28,ASTTGHQETQY
-,TRBV10-3,AISEGSNEKLF
-,TRBV9,ASSVAVAGAQTQQY
once,TRBV28,ASRGSGGNTIY
-,TRBV6-2/TRBV6-3,ASSSLGLIYGYT
-,TRBV29-1,SVEGTSGSTDTQY
-,TRBV28,ASRGRLAGKGGEQY
-,TRBV7-9,ASSLEWWKVGENTEAF
-,TRBV30,AWTMGQGYQPQH
-,TRBV28,ASRLTGGYTEAF
-,TRBV7-8,ASSLVDSNTEAF
-,TRBV7-3,ASSLSPGTGGDNEQF
-,TRBV15,ATSRDRGRFRAGELF
-,TRBV19,ASGVGRTGGYYGYT